This is a list of T cell receptor beta chains from one sample in a study of identical twins. TCRdb reprocessed the 5' RACE reads via MiXCR and lists one record per CDR3 protein. This table has some 330,000 distinct CDR3 sequences, roughly 9% appearing once. The sample comprised naive T cells sorted from blood. The source of these receptors is a woman aged 45-65 years in good health. The CDR3 runs from the conserved cysteine through the conserved F or W. Rows may omit the clone size; those that give it use once, few, many or a size class.

V,size,J,CDR3
TRBV4-1,many,TRBJ2-2,CASLWTVLSTGELFF
TRBV25-1,-,TRBJ2-1,CASSEDGGNGYNEQFF
TRBV13,few,TRBJ2-1,CASSTPPAGGPSYNEQFF
TRBV29-1,many,TRBJ1-1,CSVVTGSTEAFF
TRBV6-5,few,TRBJ2-3,CASRKRQGRDTQYF
TRBV2,-,TRBJ2-5,CASSPYSDTSQETQYF
TRBV5-1,few,TRBJ1-2,CASTGGGTAYGYTF
TRBV10-3,many,TRBJ2-2,CATVGQGRTGELFF
TRBV7-6,many,TRBJ1-1,CASSLKTGGHTEAFF
TRBV10-3,many,TRBJ2-1,CAISESKNEQFF
TRBV3-1,-,TRBJ1-2,CASSQSPRSGDGYTF
TRBV11-2,few,TRBJ1-2,CASRLNGAGGYTF
TRBV19,-,TRBJ2-7,CASSMGLAAYEQYF
TRBV29-1,few,TRBJ2-1,CSVDLTGDPNEQFF
TRBV28,many,TRBJ2-7,CASSLPSGSLRYEQYF
TRBV19,many,TRBJ2-1,CASSIPARSSYNEQFF
TRBV12-3/TRBV12-4,few,TRBJ2-2,CASSPTGAQNTGELFF
TRBV12-3/TRBV12-4,-,TRBJ1-1,CASSRETGPIAEAFF
TRBV7-9,-,TRBJ2-2,CASSLEWIAGELFF
TRBV12-3/TRBV12-4,few,TRBJ2-5,CASSSPTSGSGETQYF
TRBV12-3/TRBV12-4,few,TRBJ2-1,CASSLRGGQFYNEQFF
TRBV12-3/TRBV12-4,-,TRBJ2-5,CASSLVGLAGEGETQYF
TRBV29-1,-,TRBJ2-1,CSVEDHGTGSYNEQFF
TRBV5-1,many,TRBJ2-1,CASSLEGVGSFF
TRBV11-3,-,TRBJ2-2,CASSLAPTSGSSGELFF
TRBV7-8,-,TRBJ1-3,CASSLGTRGTLRSGNTIYF
TRBV5-1,many,TRBJ1-2,CASSSTGDPYGYTF
TRBV9,many,TRBJ2-1,CASSVGLAGYNEQFF
TRBV12-3/TRBV12-4,many,TRBJ2-3,CASSFKDTTQYF
TRBV29-1,-,TRBJ2-5,CSASSQETQYF
TRBV29-1,few,TRBJ2-3,CSVEARAVTQYF
TRBV20-1,few,TRBJ2-1,CSAPPGLVSHEQFF
TRBV25-1,few,TRBJ1-1,CASTEGVEAFF
TRBV20-1,few,TRBJ1-5,CSARDENHNQPQHF
TRBV11-2,-,TRBJ2-3,CASSFAPSGLTDTQYF
TRBV12-3/TRBV12-4,-,TRBJ1-1,CASNAGTNTEAFF
TRBV4-1,many,TRBJ1-1,CASSPSDPGLNTEAFF
TRBV21-1,-,TRBJ1-1,CASSKGQTGAPNTEAFF
TRBV5-1,many,TRBJ2-5,CASRGGETQYF
TRBV29-1,-,TRBJ2-1,CSVELYGLAGDRNEQFF
TRBV20-1,few,TRBJ2-1,CSARTRESYNEQFF
TRBV14,few,TRBJ2-1,CASSHRDWGYNEQFF
TRBV24-1,-,TRBJ2-3,CATEGGGSTDTQYF
TRBV11-2,-,TRBJ2-1,CASSPQAGGTYNEQFF
TRBV7-6,few,TRBJ2-1,CASSLASADRHYNEQFF
TRBV5-6,many,TRBJ1-1,CASSLRGAWEMNTEAFF
TRBV2,-,TRBJ2-2,CASTSSGRAHTGELFF
TRBV7-9,many,TRBJ2-5,CASSSGQEVLETQYF
TRBV7-2,-,TRBJ2-6,CASSAHGAWANVLTF
TRBV5-1,many,TRBJ2-5,CASSQQETQYF
TRBV5-1,few,TRBJ2-5,CASRRSGTQQETQYF
TRBV9,-,TRBJ2-1,CASSPRLGAGQFF